This is a list of T cell receptor beta chains from one sample in a study of blood T cells in healthy people across ages. TCRdb passed the 5' RACE reads through MiXCR, listing each CDR3 protein once. The repertoire includes around 970,000 distinct CDR3 sequences, just over 50% of them detected once, and about a fifth sits in the top ten. Sequenced sample: blood. These receptors all stem from a woman aged 55-75 years in good health. The CDR3 runs from the conserved cysteine through the conserved F or W. D genes are given only for firm matches. Rows give clone size only sometimes, using once, few, many, or a class for an expanded clone.

abundance: few; j_gene: TRBJ2-7; len: 15; d_gene: -; v_gene: TRBV4-1; CDR3aa: CASSQVALEAYEQYF; CDR3nt: TGCGCCAGCAGCCAAGTTGCCCTAGAAGCGTACGAGCAGTACTTC
abundance: -; j_gene: TRBJ2-3; len: 15; d_gene: -; v_gene: TRBV27; CDR3aa: CASSLSFSSTDTQYF; CDR3nt: TGTGCCAGCAGTTTATCTTTCTCTAGCACAGATACGCAGTATTTT
abundance: once; j_gene: TRBJ1-1; len: 12; d_gene: -; v_gene: TRBV7-9; CDR3aa: CATRRWNTEAFF; CDR3nt: TGTGCCACCAGGAGGTGGAACACTGAAGCTTTCTTT
abundance: -; j_gene: TRBJ2-7; len: 14; d_gene: TRBD2; v_gene: TRBV19; CDR3aa: CASSISGRFHEQYF; CDR3nt: TGTGCCAGTAGTATTAGCGGGAGGTTCCACGAGCAGTACTTC
abundance: -; j_gene: TRBJ2-1; len: 17; d_gene: TRBD2; v_gene: TRBV7-3; CDR3aa: CASSLTPGLAGVNEQFF; CDR3nt: TGTGCCAGCAGTCTGACCCCCGGACTAGCGGGAGTCAATGAGCAGTTCTTC
abundance: -; j_gene: TRBJ2-7; len: 13; d_gene: -; v_gene: TRBV28; CDR3aa: CAVQRTDSYEQYF; CDR3nt: TGTGCCGTTCAGCGGACCGACTCCTACGAGCAGTACTTC
abundance: -; j_gene: TRBJ2-3; len: 17; d_gene: TRBD2; v_gene: TRBV7-2; CDR3aa: CASSSRGGNYNTDTQYF; CDR3nt: TGTGCCAGCAGCTCCCGCGGGGGAAATTACAACACAGATACGCAGTATTTT
abundance: -; j_gene: TRBJ2-5; len: 15; d_gene: TRBD2; v_gene: TRBV7-2; CDR3aa: CASSTLGGNQETQYF; CDR3nt: TGTGCCAGCAGCACTCTCGGGGGGAACCAAGAGACCCAGTACTTC
abundance: -; j_gene: TRBJ2-3; len: 14; d_gene: -; v_gene: TRBV12-3/TRBV12-4; CDR3aa: CACRRRETTDTQYF; CDR3nt: TGTGCCTGCAGACGGCGGGAAACCACAGATACGCAGTATTTT
abundance: once; j_gene: TRBJ1-1; len: 14; d_gene: TRBD1; v_gene: TRBV10-3; CDR3aa: CAISQTGENTEAFF; CDR3nt: TGTGCCATCAGCCAAACAGGGGAGAACACTGAAGCTTTCTTT
abundance: -; j_gene: TRBJ2-7; len: 16; d_gene: -; v_gene: TRBV28; CDR3aa: CASSLHGAGISYEQYF; CDR3nt: TGTGCCAGCAGTTTACATGGGGCAGGGATTTCCTACGAGCAGTACTTC
abundance: -; j_gene: TRBJ1-2; len: 15; d_gene: TRBD1; v_gene: TRBV6-1; CDR3aa: CASSKGGQGSYGYTF; CDR3nt: TGTGCCAGCAGTAAGGGGGGACAGGGTAGCTATGGCTACACCTTC
abundance: -; j_gene: TRBJ2-3; len: 20; d_gene: -; v_gene: TRBV10-2; CDR3aa: CASRYYFWGPAEQRTDTQYF; CDR3nt: TGCGCCAGCAGATACTATTTCTGGGGCCCAGCGGAGCAACGCACAGATACGCAGTATTTT
abundance: -; j_gene: TRBJ1-1; len: 14; d_gene: -; v_gene: TRBV11-2; CDR3aa: CASSSKQVNTEAFF; CDR3nt: TGTGCCAGCAGCTCGAAACAGGTGAACACTGAAGCTTTCTTT
abundance: -; j_gene: TRBJ2-4; len: 16; d_gene: -; v_gene: TRBV7-9; CDR3aa: CASSYDRGNNKNIQYF; CDR3nt: TGTGCCAGCAGCTACGACAGAGGGAACAACAAAAACATTCAGTACTTC
abundance: -; j_gene: TRBJ2-3; len: 13; d_gene: TRBD2; v_gene: TRBV20-1; CDR3aa: CSFGLAGIDTQYF; CDR3nt: TGCAGCTTTGGACTAGCGGGAATAGATACGCAGTATTTT
abundance: -; j_gene: TRBJ2-7; len: 13; d_gene: -; v_gene: TRBV9; CDR3aa: CASSVSFGYEQYF; CDR3nt: TGTGCCAGCAGCGTGTCGTTTGGCTACGAGCAGTACTTC
abundance: -; j_gene: TRBJ1-2; len: 13; d_gene: -; v_gene: TRBV2; CDR3aa: CASSRTGPGGYTF; CDR3nt: TGTGCCAGCAGCCGTACAGGGCCAGGGGGCTACACCTTC
abundance: -; j_gene: TRBJ2-7; len: 15; d_gene: -; v_gene: TRBV7-2; CDR3aa: CASSPRLRRDYEQYF; CDR3nt: TGTGCCAGCAGCCCCCGGCTTAGGCGGGACTACGAGCAGTACTTC
abundance: -; j_gene: TRBJ2-5; len: 15; d_gene: TRBD1; v_gene: TRBV12-3/TRBV12-4; CDR3aa: CASRLRTGGVETQYF; CDR3nt: TGTGCCAGCAGACTTAGGACAGGGGGCGTAGAGACCCAGTACTTC
abundance: -; j_gene: TRBJ2-7; len: 15; d_gene: TRBD2; v_gene: TRBV27; CDR3aa: CASTLRPGLAYEQYF; CDR3nt: TGTGCCAGCACACTTAGACCGGGACTAGCCTACGAGCAGTACTTC
abundance: -; j_gene: TRBJ2-5; len: 13; d_gene: -; v_gene: TRBV14; CDR3aa: CASSQVTWETQYF; CDR3nt: TGTGCCAGCAGCCAAGTGACGTGGGAGACCCAGTACTTC
abundance: -; j_gene: TRBJ2-1; len: 15; d_gene: TRBD2; v_gene: TRBV20-1; CDR3aa: CSARGAGGSYNEQFF; CDR3nt: TGCAGTGCTAGAGGGGCGGGAGGCTCCTACAATGAGCAGTTCTTC
abundance: few; j_gene: TRBJ2-3; len: 16; d_gene: -; v_gene: TRBV12-3/TRBV12-4; CDR3aa: CASSIDGAGSRDTQYF; CDR3nt: TGTGCCAGCAGTATAGATGGGGCGGGATCTCGCGATACGCAGTATTTT
abundance: -; j_gene: TRBJ2-3; len: 15; d_gene: TRBD2; v_gene: TRBV9; CDR3aa: CASSAAGGRADTQYF; CDR3nt: TGTGCCAGCAGCGCAGCGGGAGGGAGAGCAGATACGCAGTATTTT
abundance: -; j_gene: TRBJ2-5; len: 15; d_gene: TRBD2; v_gene: TRBV27; CDR3aa: CASSPRTGGGYKQYF; CDR3nt: TGTGCCAGCAGTCCCCGGACCGGGGGGGGCTACAAGCAGTACTTC
abundance: -; j_gene: TRBJ2-1; len: 13; d_gene: TRBD2; v_gene: TRBV5-8; CDR3aa: CASSLGGLREQFF; CDR3nt: TGTGCCAGCAGCTTGGGGGGACTACGCGAGCAGTTCTTC
abundance: few; j_gene: TRBJ2-7; len: 13; d_gene: -; v_gene: TRBV10-3; CDR3aa: CAISVGGTYEQYF; CDR3nt: TGTGCCATCAGTGTTGGGGGAACCTACGAGCAGTACTTC
abundance: many; j_gene: TRBJ2-4; len: 11; d_gene: -; v_gene: TRBV4-1; CDR3aa: CASSVGDIQYF; CDR3nt: TGCGCCAGCAGTGTGGGGGACATTCAGTACTTC
abundance: -; j_gene: TRBJ2-7; len: 18; d_gene: -; v_gene: TRBV20-1; CDR3aa: CSAQQLFSGTPSYNEQYF; CDR3nt: TGCAGTGCCCAGCAACTTTTTAGTGGTACCCCCTCCTACAATGAGCAGTACTTC
abundance: -; j_gene: TRBJ2-5; len: 13; d_gene: TRBD2; v_gene: TRBV20-1; CDR3aa: CSARVPAVGGQYF; CDR3nt: TGCAGTGCTAGAGTCCCCGCGGTCGGGGGGCAGTACTTC
abundance: -; j_gene: TRBJ2-5; len: 15; d_gene: TRBD1; v_gene: TRBV25-1; CDR3aa: CASSEYGGQQETQYF; CDR3nt: TGTGCCAGCAGTGAATATGGGGGACAGCAAGAGACCCAGTACTTC
abundance: -; j_gene: TRBJ1-5; len: 14; d_gene: -; v_gene: TRBV4-1; CDR3aa: CASSQGPINQPQHF; CDR3nt: TGCGCCAGCAGCCAAGGACCGATCAATCAGCCCCAGCATTTT
abundance: many; j_gene: TRBJ2-7; len: 15; d_gene: TRBD2; v_gene: TRBV11-2; CDR3aa: CASSLETSSSYEQYF; CDR3nt: TGTGCCAGCAGCTTAGAGACTAGCTCCTCCTACGAGCAGTACTTC
abundance: -; j_gene: TRBJ2-7; len: 16; d_gene: TRBD1; v_gene: TRBV9; CDR3aa: CASNVTGQLASYEQYF; CDR3nt: TGTGCCAGCAACGTGACGGGACAGCTCGCATCCTACGAGCAGTACTTC
abundance: -; j_gene: TRBJ2-5; len: 11; d_gene: -; v_gene: TRBV29-1; CDR3aa: CSVDSQETQYF; CDR3nt: TGCAGCGTCGACTCCCAAGAGACCCAGTACTTC
abundance: -; j_gene: TRBJ1-2; len: 13; d_gene: -; v_gene: TRBV18; CDR3aa: CASSPPGQYGYTF; CDR3nt: TGTGCCAGCTCACCACCTGGACAGTATGGCTACACCTTC
abundance: few; j_gene: TRBJ2-7; len: 10; d_gene: -; v_gene: TRBV20-1; CDR3aa: CSGWLGEQYF; CDR3nt: TGCAGTGGGTGGCTTGGCGAGCAGTACTTC
abundance: few; j_gene: TRBJ2-1; len: 16; d_gene: TRBD2; v_gene: TRBV11-1; CDR3aa: CASGRGDRVVYNEQFF; CDR3nt: TGTGCCAGCGGGCGGGGGGACCGGGTAGTCTACAATGAGCAGTTCTTC
abundance: -; j_gene: TRBJ2-1; len: 13; d_gene: -; v_gene: TRBV6-1; CDR3aa: CASSETRGREQFF; CDR3nt: TGTGCCAGCAGTGAAACTCGGGGACGTGAGCAGTTCTTC
abundance: -; j_gene: TRBJ2-7; len: 15; d_gene: -; v_gene: TRBV13; CDR3aa: CASSPGLAEFYEQYF; CDR3nt: TGTGCCAGCAGCCCAGGACTGGCGGAGTTCTACGAGCAGTACTTC
abundance: -; j_gene: TRBJ2-1; len: 15; d_gene: TRBD2; v_gene: TRBV13; CDR3aa: CVSRPSGTSGVGRFF; CDR3nt: TGTGTCAGCAGACCATCCGGGACTAGCGGGGTTGGGAGGTTCTTC
abundance: -; j_gene: TRBJ1-5; len: 15; d_gene: TRBD1; v_gene: TRBV29-1; CDR3aa: CSVVTGAGGNQPQHF; CDR3nt: TGCAGCGTAGTCACAGGGGCGGGGGGCAATCAGCCCCAGCATTTT
abundance: -; j_gene: TRBJ1-1; len: 14; d_gene: -; v_gene: TRBV5-1; CDR3aa: CARSLGEGNTEAFF; CDR3nt: TGCGCCAGAAGCTTGGGCGAGGGGAACACTGAAGCTTTCTTT
abundance: -; j_gene: TRBJ1-5; len: 15; d_gene: -; v_gene: TRBV3-1; CDR3aa: CASSQEIGRNQPQHF; CDR3nt: TGTGCCAGCAGCCAAGAGATTGGCAGAAATCAGCCCCAGCATTTT
abundance: -; j_gene: TRBJ2-1; len: 14; d_gene: -; v_gene: TRBV20-1; CDR3aa: CSANPGGGYNEQFF; CDR3nt: TGCAGTGCTAACCCCGGGGGCGGCTACAATGAGCAGTTCTTC